This entry describes one TCR beta chain. This sample was taken from a study of blood T cell repertoires in COVID-19. Across the whole study: COVID-19 samples, acute and convalescent, were from the United States, Italy and Spain. PBMCs, B-cell-depleted T cells, or T cells provided the cDNA or gDNA that made up the material.

The Seattle patients, enrolled during active infection, were followed longitudinally. Germline V gene data show CDR1 as LNHDA and CDR2 as SQIVND (reference sequence). The CDR3 runs to 14 residues. With V trimmed by 10 bases and J by 4 bases, 9 bases remained unmatched. Original processing notes: For nucleated cells, counts were estimated from reference gene primer amplification. Data came from immunoSEQ multiplex PCR; TCRdb stores just in-frame clones and leaves some out. Clone size and V and J calls were adopted from that table, with D and trimming inferred from the DNA. In the table there are about 140,000 clones, 88% of which are singletons.

The sequence derives from a human donor with COVID-19, enrolled during active disease. The donor label of this sample is uncertain. The chain employs TRBV19 and TRBJ1-1; 10 bases are shared with TRBD1. The sample was peripheral blood. This CDR3 reads CATEDRGSGTEAFF. In DNA, the CDR3 is TGTGCCACTGAGGACAGGGGGTCGGGCACTGAAGCTTTCTTT.